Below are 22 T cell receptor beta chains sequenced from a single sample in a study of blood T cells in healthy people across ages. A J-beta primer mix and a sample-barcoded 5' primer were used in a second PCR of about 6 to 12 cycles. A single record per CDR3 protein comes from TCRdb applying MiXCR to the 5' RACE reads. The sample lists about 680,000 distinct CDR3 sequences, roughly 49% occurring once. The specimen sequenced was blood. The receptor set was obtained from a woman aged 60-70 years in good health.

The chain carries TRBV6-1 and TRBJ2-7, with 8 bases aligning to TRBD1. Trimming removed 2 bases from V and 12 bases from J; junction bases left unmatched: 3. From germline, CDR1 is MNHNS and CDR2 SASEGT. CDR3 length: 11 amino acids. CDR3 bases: TGTGCCAGCAGTGAAAGGGACAGGCTGTACTTC. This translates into CASSERDRLYF.

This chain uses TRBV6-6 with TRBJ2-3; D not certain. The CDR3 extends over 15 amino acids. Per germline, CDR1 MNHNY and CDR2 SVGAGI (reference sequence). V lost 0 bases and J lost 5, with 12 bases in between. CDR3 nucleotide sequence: TGTGCCAGCAGTTACTCTCAAGGGATCAGAGATACGCAGTATTTT. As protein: CASSYSQGIRDTQYF.

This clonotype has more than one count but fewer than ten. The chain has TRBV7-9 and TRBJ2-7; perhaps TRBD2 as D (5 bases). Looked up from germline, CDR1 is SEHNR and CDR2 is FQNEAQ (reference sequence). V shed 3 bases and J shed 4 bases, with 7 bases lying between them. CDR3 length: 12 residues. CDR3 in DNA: TGTGCCAGCAGCTTTCAGCGGTACGAGCAGTACTTC. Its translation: CASSFQRYEQYF.

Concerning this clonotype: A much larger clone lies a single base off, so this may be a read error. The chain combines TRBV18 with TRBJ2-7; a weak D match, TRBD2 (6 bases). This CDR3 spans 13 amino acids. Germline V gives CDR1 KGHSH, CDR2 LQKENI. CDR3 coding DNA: TGTGCCAGCTCACCGGAGCTGGACTACGGGCAGTACTTC. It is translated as CASSPELDYGQYF.

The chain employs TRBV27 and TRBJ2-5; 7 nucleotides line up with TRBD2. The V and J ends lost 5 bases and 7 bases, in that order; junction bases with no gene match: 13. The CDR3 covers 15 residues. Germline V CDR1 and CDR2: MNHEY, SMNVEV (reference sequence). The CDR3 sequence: CASSDIAERGGTQYF. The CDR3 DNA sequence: TGTGCCAGCAGTGATATAGCGGAGCGGGGAGGGACCCAGTACTTC.

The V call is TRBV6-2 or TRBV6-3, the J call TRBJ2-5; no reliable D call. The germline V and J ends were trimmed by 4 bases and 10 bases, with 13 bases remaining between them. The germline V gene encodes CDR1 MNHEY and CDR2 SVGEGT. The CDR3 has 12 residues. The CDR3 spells CASSFASRIQYF. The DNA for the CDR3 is TGTGCCAGCAGTTTTGCCTCAAGGATCCAGTACTTC.

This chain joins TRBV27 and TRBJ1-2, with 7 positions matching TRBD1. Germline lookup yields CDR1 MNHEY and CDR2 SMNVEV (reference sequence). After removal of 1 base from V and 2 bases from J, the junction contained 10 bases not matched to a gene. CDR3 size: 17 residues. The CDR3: CASSLLSQGEDNYGYTF. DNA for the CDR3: TGTGCCAGCAGTTTATTGAGCCAGGGGGAAGACAACTATGGCTACACCTTC.

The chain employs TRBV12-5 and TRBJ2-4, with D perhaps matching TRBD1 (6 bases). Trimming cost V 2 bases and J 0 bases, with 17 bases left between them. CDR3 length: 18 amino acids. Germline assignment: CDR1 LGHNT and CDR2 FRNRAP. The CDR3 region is CASGLTGDRSLAKNIQYF. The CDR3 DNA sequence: TGTGCTAGTGGTTTGACAGGAGACAGGTCCCTAGCCAAAAACATTCAGTACTTC.

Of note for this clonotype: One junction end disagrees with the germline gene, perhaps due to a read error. The chain's CDR3 is CAGSREGTGNEQYF. The DNA of the CDR3 is TGCGCCGGCAGCCGGGAAGGGACAGGCAACGAGCAGTACTTC. The V call is TRBV5-1, the J call TRBJ2-7, with TRBD1 matching over 8 bases. From germline, CDR1 is SGHRS and CDR2 YFSETQ. The CDR3 is made up of 14 amino acids.

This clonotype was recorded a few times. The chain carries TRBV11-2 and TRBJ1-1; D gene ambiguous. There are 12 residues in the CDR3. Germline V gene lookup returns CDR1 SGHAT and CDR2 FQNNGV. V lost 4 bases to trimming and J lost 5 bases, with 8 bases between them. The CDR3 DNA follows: TGTGCCAGCAGCTCCCGACGGACTGAAGCTTTCTTT. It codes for CASSSRRTEAFF. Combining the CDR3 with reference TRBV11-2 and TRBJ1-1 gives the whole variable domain EAGVAQSPRYKIIEKRQSVAFWCNPISGHATLYWYQQILGQGPKLLIQFQNNGVVDDSQLPKDRFSAERLKGVDSTLKIQPAKLEDSAVYLCASSSRRTEAFFGQGTRLTVV.

DNA of the CDR3: TGTGCCAGCAGCCGCCCGGGACTAGCCCACGAGCAGTACTTC. Translation: CASSRPGLAHEQYF. The chain recombines TRBV11-1 with TRBJ2-7; 9 bases agree with TRBD2. The V gene's germline CDR1 is SGHAT and CDR2 FQDESV (reference sequence). The CDR3 is 14 residues long. Unmatched junction bases numbered 7, after V lost 5 bases and J lost 5 bases.

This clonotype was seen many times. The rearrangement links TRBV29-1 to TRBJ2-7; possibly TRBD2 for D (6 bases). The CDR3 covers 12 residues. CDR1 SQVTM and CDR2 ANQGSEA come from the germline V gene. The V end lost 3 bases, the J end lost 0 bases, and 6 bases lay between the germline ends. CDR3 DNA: TGCAGCGTTGAGACTAGCTCCTACGAGCAGTACTTC. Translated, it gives CSVETSSYEQYF.

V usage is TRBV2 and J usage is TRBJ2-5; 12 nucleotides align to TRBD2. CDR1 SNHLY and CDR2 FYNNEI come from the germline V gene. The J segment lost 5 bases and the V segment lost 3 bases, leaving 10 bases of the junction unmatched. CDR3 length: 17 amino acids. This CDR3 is CASSDGLAGGPGETQYF. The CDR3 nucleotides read TGTGCCAGCAGTGATGGTCTAGCGGGAGGGCCAGGGGAGACCCAGTACTTC.

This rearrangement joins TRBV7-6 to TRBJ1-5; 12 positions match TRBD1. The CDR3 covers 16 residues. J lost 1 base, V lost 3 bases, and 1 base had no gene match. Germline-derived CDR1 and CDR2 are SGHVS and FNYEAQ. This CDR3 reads CASSLGQGASNQPQHF. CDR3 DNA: TGTGCCAGCAGCTTGGGACAGGGGGCGAGCAATCAGCCCCAGCATTTT. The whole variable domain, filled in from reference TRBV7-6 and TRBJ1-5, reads GAGVSQSPRYKVTKRGQDVALRCDPISGHVSLYWYRQALGQGPEFLTYFNYEAQQDKSGLPNDRFSAERPEGSISTLTIQRTEQRDSAMYRCASSLGQGASNQPQHFGDGTRLSIL.

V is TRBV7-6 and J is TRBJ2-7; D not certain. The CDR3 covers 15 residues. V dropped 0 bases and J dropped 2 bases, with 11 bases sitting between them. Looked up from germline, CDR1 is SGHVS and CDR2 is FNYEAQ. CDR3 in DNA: TGTGCCAGCAGCTTAGCGTCCGGCGCAGCCTACGAGCAGTACTTC. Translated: CASSLASGAAYEQYF.

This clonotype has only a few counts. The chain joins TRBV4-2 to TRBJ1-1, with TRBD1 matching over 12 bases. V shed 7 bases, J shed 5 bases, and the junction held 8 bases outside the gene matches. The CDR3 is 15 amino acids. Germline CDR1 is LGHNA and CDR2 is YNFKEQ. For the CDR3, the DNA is TGTGCCAGCAATCCGGGACAGGGGGCGAAGACTGAAGCTTTCTTT. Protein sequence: CASNPGQGAKTEAFF.

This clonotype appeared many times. Here the CDR3 reads CAISGGRASDTQYF. CDR3 DNA: TGTGCCATCTCCGGGGGGAGGGCCTCAGATACGCAGTATTTT. This chain joins TRBV25-1 and TRBJ2-3; 7 bases agree with TRBD2. The length of the CDR3 is 14 residues. Germline trimming cut 10 bases from V and 4 bases from J; bases unmatched to any gene: 11. Germline values: CDR1 MGHDK, CDR2 SYGVNS.

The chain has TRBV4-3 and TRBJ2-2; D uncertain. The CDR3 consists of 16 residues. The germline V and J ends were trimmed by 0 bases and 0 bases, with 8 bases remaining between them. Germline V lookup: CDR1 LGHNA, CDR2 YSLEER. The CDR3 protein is CASSQDNWANTGELFF. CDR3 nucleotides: TGCGCCAGCAGCCAAGATAATTGGGCGAACACCGGGGAGCTGTTTTTT.

DNA of the CDR3: TGCAGTGCGCCCAGACAGGGAAGCTCCTATAATTCACCCCTCCACTTT. Its protein is CSAPRQGSSYNSPLHF. The V gene is TRBV20-1, the J gene TRBJ1-6; 7 positions agree with TRBD1. CDR3 length: 16 amino acids. Germline CDR1 is DFQATT and CDR2 is SNEGSKA (reference sequence). Unmatched junction bases numbered 8, after V lost 6 bases and J lost 0 bases.

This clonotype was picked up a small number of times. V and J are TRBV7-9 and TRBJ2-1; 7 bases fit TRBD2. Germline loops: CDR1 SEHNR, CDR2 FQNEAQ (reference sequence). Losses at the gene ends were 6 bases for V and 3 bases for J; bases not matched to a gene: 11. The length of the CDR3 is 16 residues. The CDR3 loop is CASRPGTKVLYNEQFF. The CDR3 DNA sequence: TGTGCCAGCAGACCCGGGACTAAAGTCCTCTACAATGAGCAGTTCTTC. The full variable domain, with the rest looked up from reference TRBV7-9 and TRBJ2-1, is DTGVSQNPRHKITKRGQNVTFRCDPISEHNRLYWYRQTLGQGPEFLTYFQNEAQLEKSRLLSDRFSAERPKGSFSTLEIQRTEQGDSAMYLCASRPGTKVLYNEQFFGPGTRLTVL.

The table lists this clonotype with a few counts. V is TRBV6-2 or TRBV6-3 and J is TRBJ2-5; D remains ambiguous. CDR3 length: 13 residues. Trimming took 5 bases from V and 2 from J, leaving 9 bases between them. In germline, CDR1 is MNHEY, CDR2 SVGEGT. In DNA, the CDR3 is TGTGCCAGCAGTGCCCCCAAGCAAGAGACCCAGTACTTC. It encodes CASSAPKQETQYF.

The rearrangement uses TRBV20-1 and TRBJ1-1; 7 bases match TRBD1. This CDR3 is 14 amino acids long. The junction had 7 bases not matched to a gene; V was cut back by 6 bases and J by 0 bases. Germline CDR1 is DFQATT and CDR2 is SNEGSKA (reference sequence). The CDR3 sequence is CSAGLTGMNTEAFF. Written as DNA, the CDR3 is TGCAGTGCCGGACTGACAGGGATGAACACTGAAGCTTTCTTT.